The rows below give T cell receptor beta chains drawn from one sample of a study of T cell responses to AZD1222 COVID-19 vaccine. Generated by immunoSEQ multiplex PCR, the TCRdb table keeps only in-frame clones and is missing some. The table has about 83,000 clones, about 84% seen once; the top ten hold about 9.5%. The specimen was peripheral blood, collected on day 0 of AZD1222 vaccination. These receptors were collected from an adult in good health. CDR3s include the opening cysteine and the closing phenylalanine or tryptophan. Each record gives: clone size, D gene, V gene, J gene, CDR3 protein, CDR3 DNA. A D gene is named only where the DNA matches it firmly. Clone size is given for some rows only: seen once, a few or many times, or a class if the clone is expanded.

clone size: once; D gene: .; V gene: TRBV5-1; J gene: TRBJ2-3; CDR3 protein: CASSLNAVDTQYF; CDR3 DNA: TGCGCCAGCAGCTTGAATGCTGTAGATACGCAGTATTTT
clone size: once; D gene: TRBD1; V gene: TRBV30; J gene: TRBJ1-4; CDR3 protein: CALQGARGEKLFF; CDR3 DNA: TGTGCCTTGCAGGGGGCGCGGGGTGAAAAACTGTTTTTT
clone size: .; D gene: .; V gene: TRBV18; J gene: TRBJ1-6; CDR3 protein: CASFRQRSSPLHF; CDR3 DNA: TGTGCCAGCTTTCGACAGCGGAGTTCACCCCTCCACTTT
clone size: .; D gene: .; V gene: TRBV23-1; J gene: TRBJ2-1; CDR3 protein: CASSQYGAGKNNEQFF; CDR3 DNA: TGCGCCAGCAGTCAATATGGGGCAGGGAAAAACAATGAGCAGTTCTTC
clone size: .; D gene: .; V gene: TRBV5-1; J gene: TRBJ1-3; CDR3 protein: CASSSGSGNTIYF; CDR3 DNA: TGCGCCAGCAGCTCCGGCTCTGGAAACACCATATATTTT
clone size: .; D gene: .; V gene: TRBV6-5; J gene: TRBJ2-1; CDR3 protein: CASTPRGEHNEQFF; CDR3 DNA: TGTGCCAGCACCCCACGGGGCGAGCACAATGAGCAGTTCTTC
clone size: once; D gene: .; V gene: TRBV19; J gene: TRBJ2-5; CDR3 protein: CAAGQRVQETQYF; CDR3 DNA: TGTGCGGCCGGGCAGCGGGTACAAGAGACCCAGTACTTC
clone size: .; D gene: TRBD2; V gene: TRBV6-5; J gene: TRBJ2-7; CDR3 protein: CASRISGSSGEQYF; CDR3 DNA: TGTGCCAGCAGGATTAGCGGGAGTTCTGGTGAGCAGTACTTC
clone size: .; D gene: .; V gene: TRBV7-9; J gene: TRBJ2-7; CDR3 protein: CASSLGYSYEQYF; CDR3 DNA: TGTGCCAGCAGCTTAGGGTACTCCTACGAGCAGTACTTC
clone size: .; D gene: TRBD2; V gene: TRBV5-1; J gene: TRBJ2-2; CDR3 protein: CASSFSGGGTGELFF; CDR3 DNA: TGCGCCAGCAGCTTTAGCGGGGGCGGCACCGGGGAGCTGTTTTTT
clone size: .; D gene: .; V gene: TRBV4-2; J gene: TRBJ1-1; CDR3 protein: CASSQGGLTEAFF; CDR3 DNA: TGTGCCAGCAGCCAAGGGGGGTTGACTGAAGCTTTCTTT